This T cell receptor beta chain was found in a study of T-cell memory formation after mild COVID-19. In regard to this clonotype: The antigen is not known.

Each CDR3 protein gets one entry after TCRdb re-called the 5' RACE reads with MiXCR. The profile shows 150,000 or so distinct CDR3 sequences, 14% of them singletons. V lost 5 bases and J 0 bases, leaving 5 bases between the germline ends. Germline loops: CDR1 DFQATT, CDR2 SNEGSKA (reference sequence). This CDR3 region has 13 residues. Study observations and caveats: Contracting CD4+ clones were located mainly in CM and EM, and CD8+ clones in EMRA.

The sequence was collected from an adult woman who had mild COVID-19 (a few samples of this study predate the infection). Cell type and time point are not known. The sequencing input was PBMCs or a T cell subset sorted from them (not recorded which). The chain couples TRBV20-1 to TRBJ2-6; D gene unclear. The CDR3 bases are TGCAGTGCTTTCCCCTCTGGGGCCAACGTCCTGACTTTC. Translating gives CSAFPSGANVLTF.